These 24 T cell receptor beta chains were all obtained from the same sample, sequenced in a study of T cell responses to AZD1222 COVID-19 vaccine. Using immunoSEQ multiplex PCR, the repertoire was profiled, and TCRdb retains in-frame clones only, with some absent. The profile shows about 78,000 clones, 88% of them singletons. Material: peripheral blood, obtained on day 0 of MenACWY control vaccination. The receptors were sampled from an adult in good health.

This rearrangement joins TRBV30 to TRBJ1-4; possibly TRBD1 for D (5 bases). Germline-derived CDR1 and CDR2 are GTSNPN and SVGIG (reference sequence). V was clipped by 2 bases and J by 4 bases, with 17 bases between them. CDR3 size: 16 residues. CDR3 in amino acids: CAWSFRGNKGNEKLFF. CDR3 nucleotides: TGTGCCTGGAGTTTTCGGGGCAACAAGGGTAATGAAAAACTGTTTTTT.

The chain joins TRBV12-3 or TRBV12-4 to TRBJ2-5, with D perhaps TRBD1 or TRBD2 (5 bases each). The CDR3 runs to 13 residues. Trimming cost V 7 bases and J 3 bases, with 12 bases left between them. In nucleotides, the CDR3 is TGTGCCAGCACCTCGGGGCTGAAAGAGACCCAGTACTTC. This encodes CASTSGLKETQYF.

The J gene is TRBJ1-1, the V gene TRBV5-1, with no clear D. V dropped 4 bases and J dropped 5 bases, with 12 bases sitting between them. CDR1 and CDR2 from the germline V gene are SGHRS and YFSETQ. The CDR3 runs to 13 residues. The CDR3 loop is CASSSPSRTEAFF. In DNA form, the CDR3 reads TGCGCCAGCAGCAGCCCAAGTAGGACTGAAGCTTTCTTT.

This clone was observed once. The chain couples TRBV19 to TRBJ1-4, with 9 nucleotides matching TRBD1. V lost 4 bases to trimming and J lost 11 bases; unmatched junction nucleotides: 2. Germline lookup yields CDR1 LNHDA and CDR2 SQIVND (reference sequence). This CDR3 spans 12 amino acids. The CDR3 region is CASSRQGGKLFF. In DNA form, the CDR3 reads TGTGCCAGTAGTAGACAGGGGGGGAAACTGTTTTTT.

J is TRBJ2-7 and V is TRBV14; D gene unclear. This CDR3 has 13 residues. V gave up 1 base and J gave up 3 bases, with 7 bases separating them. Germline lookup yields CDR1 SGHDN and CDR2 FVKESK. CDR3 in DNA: TGTGCCAGCAGCCAAGGACACATCTACGAGCAGTACTTC. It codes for CASSQGHIYEQYF. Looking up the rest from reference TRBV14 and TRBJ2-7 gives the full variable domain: EAGVTQFPSHSVIEKGQTVTLRCDPISGHDNLYWYRRVMGKEIKFLLHFVKESKQDESGMPNNRFLAERTGGTYSTLKVQPAELEDSGVYFCASSQGHIYEQYFGPGTRLTVT.

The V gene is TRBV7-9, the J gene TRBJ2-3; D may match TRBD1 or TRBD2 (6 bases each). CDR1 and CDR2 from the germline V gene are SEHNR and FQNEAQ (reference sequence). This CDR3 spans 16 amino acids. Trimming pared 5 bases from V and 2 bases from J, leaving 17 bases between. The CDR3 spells CASSEGNGGATDTQYF. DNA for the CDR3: TGTGCCAGCAGCGAAGGAAACGGGGGCGCCACAGATACGCAGTATTTT. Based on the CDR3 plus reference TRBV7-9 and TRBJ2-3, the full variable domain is DTGVSQNPRHKITKRGQNVTFRCDPISEHNRLYWYRQTLGQGPEFLTYFQNEAQLEKSRLLSDRFSAERPKGSFSTLEIQRTEQGDSAMYLCASSEGNGGATDTQYFGPGTRLTVL.

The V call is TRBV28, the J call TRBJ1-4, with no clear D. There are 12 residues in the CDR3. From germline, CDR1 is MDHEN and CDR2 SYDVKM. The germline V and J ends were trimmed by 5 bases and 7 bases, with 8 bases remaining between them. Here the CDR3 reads CASSLLSEKLFF. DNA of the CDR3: TGTGCCAGCAGTCTCTTATCTGAAAAACTGTTTTTT.

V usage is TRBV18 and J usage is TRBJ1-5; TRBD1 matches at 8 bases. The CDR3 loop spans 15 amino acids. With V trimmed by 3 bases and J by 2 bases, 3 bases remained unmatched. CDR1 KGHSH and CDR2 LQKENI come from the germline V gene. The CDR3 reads CASSPGDRRNQPQHF. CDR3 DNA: TGTGCCAGCTCACCCGGGGACAGGCGCAATCAGCCCCAGCATTTT.

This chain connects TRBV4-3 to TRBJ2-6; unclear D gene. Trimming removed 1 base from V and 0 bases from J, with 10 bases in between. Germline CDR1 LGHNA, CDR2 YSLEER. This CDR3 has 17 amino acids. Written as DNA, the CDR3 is TGCGCCAGCAGCCAAGCGCCCCTGAGCTCTGGGGCCAACGTCCTGACTTTC. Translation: CASSQAPLSSGANVLTF.

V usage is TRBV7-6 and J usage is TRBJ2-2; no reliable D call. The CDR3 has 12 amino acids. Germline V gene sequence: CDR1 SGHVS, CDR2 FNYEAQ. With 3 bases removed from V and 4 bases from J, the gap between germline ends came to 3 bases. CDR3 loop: CASSFGTGELFF. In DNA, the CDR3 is TGTGCCAGCAGCTTTGGCACCGGGGAGCTGTTTTTT.

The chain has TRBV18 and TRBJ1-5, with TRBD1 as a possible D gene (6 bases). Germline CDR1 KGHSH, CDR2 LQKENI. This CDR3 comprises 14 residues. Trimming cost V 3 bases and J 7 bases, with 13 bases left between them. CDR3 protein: CASSPPGHTQPQHF. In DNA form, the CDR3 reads TGTGCCAGCTCACCCCCGGGACACACCCAGCCCCAGCATTTT.

CDR3 sequence reads: CASSPTGYSPLHF. The CDR3 nucleotides are TGTGCCAGCAGCCCGACAGGTTATTCACCCCTCCACTTT. The V call is TRBV6-4, the J call TRBJ1-6; D is possibly TRBD1 (6 bases). Looked up from germline, CDR1 is MRHNA and CDR2 is SNTAGT. The V end was cut by 6 bases, the J end by 8 bases, with 11 bases between. The CDR3 length is 13 residues.

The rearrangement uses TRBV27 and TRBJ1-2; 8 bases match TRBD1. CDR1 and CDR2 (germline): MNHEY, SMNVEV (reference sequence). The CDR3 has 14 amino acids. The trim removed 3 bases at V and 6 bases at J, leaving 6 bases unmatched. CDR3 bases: TGTGCCAGCAGTTTGCGGACAGGGCAAAATGGCTACACCTTC. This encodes CASSLRTGQNGYTF.

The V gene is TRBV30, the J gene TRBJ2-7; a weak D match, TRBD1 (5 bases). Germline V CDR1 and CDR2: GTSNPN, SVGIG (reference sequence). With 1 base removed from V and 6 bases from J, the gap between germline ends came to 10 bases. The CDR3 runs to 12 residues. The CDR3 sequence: CAWSGTSFEQYF. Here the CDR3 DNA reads TGTGCCTGGAGTGGGACATCTTTCGAGCAGTACTTC.

Here the CDR3 reads CASSVGSGNEQFF. The CDR3 nucleotides read TGTGCCAGCAGCGTAGGATCGGGAAATGAGCAGTTCTTC. The chain employs TRBV9 and TRBJ2-1, with D possibly matching TRBD2 (5 bases). V lost 0 bases and J 7 bases, leaving 8 bases between the germline ends. The germline V gene encodes CDR1 SGDLS and CDR2 YYNGEE. This CDR3 comprises 13 residues.

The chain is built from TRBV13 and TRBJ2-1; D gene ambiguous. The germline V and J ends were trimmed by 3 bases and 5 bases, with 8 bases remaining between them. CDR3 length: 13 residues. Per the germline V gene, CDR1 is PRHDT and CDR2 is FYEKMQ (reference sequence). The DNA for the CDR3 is TGTGCCAGCAGCTTGTGGATCAACAATGAGCAGTTCTTC. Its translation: CASSLWINNEQFF.

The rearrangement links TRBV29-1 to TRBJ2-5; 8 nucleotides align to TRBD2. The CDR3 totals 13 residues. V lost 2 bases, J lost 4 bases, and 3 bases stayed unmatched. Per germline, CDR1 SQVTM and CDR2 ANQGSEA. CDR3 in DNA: TGCAGCGTTGAACGGGGGGGCCGAGAGACCCAGTACTTC. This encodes CSVERGGRETQYF. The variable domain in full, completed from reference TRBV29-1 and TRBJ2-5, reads SAVISQKPSRDICQRGTSLTIQCQVDSQVTMMFWYRQQPGQSLTLIATANQGSEATYESGFVIDKFPISRPNLTFSTLTVSNMSPEDSSIYLCSVERGGRETQYFGPGTRLLVL.

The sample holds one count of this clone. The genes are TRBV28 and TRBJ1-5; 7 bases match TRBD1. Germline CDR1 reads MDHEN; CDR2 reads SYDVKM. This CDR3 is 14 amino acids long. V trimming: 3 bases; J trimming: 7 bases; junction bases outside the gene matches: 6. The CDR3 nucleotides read TGTGCCAGCAGTTTTGAAGGGGGCGAACAGCCCCAGCATTTT. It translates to CASSFEGGEQPQHF.

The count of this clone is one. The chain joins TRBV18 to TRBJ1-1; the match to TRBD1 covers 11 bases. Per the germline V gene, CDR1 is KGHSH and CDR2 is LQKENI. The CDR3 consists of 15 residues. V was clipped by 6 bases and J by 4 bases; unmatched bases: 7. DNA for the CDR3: TGTGCCAGCTCCCTGACCGGGACAGGGGGCACTGAAGCTTTCTTT. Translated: CASSLTGTGGTEAFF. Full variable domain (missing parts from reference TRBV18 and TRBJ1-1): NAGVMQNPRHLVRRRGQEARLRCSPMKGHSHVYWYRQLPEEGLKFMVYLQKENIIDESGMPKERFSAEFPKEGPSILRIQQVVRGDSAAYFCASSLTGTGGTEAFFGQGTRLTVV.

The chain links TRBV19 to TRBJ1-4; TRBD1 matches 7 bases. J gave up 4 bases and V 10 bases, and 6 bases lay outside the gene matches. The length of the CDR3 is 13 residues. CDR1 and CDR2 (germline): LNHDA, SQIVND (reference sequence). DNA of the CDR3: TGTGCCACCAGGGACAGCCTTAATGAAAAACTGTTTTTT. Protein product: CATRDSLNEKLFF.

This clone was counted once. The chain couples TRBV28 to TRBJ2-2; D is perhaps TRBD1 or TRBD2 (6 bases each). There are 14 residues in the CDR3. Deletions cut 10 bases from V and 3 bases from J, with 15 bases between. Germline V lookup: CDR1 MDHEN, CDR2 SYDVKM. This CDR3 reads CATIPGGHTGELFF. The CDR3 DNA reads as TGTGCCACCATCCCTGGGGGGCACACCGGGGAGCTGTTTTTT.

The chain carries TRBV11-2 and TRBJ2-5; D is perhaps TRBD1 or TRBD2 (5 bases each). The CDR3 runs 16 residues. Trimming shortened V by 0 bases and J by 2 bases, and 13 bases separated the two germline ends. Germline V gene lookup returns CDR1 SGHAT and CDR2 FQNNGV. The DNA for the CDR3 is TGTGCCAGCAGCTTAGAAGACAGATGGGGGCAAGAGACCCAGTACTTC. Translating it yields CASSLEDRWGQETQYF.

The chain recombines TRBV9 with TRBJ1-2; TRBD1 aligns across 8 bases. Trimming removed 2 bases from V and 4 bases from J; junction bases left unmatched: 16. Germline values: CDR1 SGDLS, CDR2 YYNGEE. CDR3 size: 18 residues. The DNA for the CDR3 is TGTGCCAGCAGCGTCTCCGGGACAGGTGAGCCTGGGATCTATGGCTACACCTTC. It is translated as CASSVSGTGEPGIYGYTF.

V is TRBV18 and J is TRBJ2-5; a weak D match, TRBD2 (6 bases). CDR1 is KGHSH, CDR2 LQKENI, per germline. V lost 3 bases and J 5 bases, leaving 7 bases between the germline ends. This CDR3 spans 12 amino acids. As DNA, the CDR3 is TGTGCCAGCTCACCGGAGGGGGAGACCCAGTACTTC. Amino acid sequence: CASSPEGETQYF.